This T cell receptor beta chain was obtained from a study of cytomegalovirus exposure and HLA in healthy donors. Study-wide context: The approximately 670 first-cohort repertoires and the 120 or so validation repertoires shared the same platform, a later analysis reported. General study points: In vitro, three CMV-associated chains proved specific for CMV antigens. Researchers catalogued about 150 TCR beta chains as cytomegalovirus-associated.

With respect to this clone: Its target is not known.

The table came from immunoSEQ multiplex PCR; TCRdb's copy has only in-frame clones and leaves some out. Among 150,000 to 200,000 clones listed, approximately 88% were seen once. This CDR3 is built from 13 residues. V was trimmed by 6 bases and J by 1 base, leaving 10 bases between them. Germline V gene lookup returns CDR1 MGHDK and CDR2 SYGVNS. This chain joins TRBV25-1 and TRBJ2-7; the D gene is possibly TRBD1 (5 bases). This receptor was obtained from a man aged 18 to 29 in good health and CMV-seropositive. The specimen was PBMCs. DNA of the CDR3: TGTGCCAGCAGGAGGCAGGGTTCCTACGAGCAGTACTTC. Translation: CASRRQGSYEQYF.